Reported below is one T cell receptor beta chain. These data come from a study of blood T cell repertoires in COVID-19. Study background: Both acute and convalescent COVID-19 samples were obtained from the United States, Italy and Spain. T cells, B-cell-depleted T cells, or PBMCs supplied cDNA or gDNA.

J lost 4 bases, V lost 5 bases, and 8 bases had no gene match. This CDR3 is built from 14 residues. Germline V gene data show CDR1 as SEHNR and CDR2 as FQNEAQ (reference sequence). Under the authors' procedure: Quantification of nucleated cells was approximated via reference gene primer amplification. Method: immunoSEQ multiplex PCR; TCRdb's copy keeps in-frame clones and lacks some. The V and J calls and the clone size are those of that table, but D and trimming were determined from the DNA. The repertoire consists of some 250,000 clones, with 60% to 75% occurring once and the leading ten covering about 3.5%.

The material sequenced was peripheral blood. The receptor was derived from a woman older than 75 with acute or convalescent COVID-19. The chain recombines TRBV7-9 with TRBJ2-7, with TRBD1 matching 7 bases. The CDR3 DNA follows: TGTGCCAGCAGCCAAGAGGGACAGCGTTACGAGCAGTACTTC. This encodes CASSQEGQRYEQYF.